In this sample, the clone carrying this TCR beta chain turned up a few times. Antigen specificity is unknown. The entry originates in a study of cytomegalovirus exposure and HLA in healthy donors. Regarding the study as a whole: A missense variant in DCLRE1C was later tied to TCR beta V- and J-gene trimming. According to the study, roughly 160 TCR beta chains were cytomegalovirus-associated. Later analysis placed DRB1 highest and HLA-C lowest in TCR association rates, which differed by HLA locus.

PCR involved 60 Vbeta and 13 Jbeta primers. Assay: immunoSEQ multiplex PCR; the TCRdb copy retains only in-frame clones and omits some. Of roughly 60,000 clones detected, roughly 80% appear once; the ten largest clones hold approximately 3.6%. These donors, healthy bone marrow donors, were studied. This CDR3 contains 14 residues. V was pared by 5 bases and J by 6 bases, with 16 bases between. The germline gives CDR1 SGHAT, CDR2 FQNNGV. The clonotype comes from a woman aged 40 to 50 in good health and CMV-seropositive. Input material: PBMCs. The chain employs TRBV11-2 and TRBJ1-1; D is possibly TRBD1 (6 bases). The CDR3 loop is CASSPLQGMAEAFF. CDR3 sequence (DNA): TGTGCCAGCAGCCCCTTACAGGGAATGGCTGAAGCTTTCTTT. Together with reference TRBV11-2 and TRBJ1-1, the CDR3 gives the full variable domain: EAGVAQSPRYKIIEKRQSVAFWCNPISGHATLYWYQQILGQGPKLLIQFQNNGVVDDSQLPKDRFSAERLKGVDSTLKIQPAKLEDSAVYLCASSPLQGMAEAFFGQGTRLTVV.